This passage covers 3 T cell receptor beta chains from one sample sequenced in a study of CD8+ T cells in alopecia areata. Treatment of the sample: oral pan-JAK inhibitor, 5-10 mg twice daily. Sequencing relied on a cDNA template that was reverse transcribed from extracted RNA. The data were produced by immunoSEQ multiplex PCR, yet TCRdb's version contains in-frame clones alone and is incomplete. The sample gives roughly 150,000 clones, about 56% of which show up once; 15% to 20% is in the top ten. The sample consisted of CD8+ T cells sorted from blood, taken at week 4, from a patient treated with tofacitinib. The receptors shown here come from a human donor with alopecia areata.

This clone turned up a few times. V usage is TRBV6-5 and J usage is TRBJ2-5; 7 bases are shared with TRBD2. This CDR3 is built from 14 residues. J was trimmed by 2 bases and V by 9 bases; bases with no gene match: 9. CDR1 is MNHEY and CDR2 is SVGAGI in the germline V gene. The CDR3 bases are TGTGCCAGTGCGGGACTACAAACACAAGAGACCCAGTACTTC. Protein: CASAGLQTQETQYF.

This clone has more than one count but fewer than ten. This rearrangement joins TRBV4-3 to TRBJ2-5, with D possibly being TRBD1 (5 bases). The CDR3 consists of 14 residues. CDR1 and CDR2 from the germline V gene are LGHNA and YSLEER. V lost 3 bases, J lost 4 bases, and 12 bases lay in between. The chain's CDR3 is CASSQVFGAETQYF. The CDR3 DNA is TGCGCCAGCAGCCAGGTTTTTGGGGCAGAGACCCAGTACTTC.

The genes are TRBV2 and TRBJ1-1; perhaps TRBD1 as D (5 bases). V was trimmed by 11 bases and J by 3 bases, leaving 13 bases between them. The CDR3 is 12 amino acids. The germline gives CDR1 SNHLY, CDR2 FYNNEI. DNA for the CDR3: TGTGCCCCCCGGGACGGATACACTGAAGCTTTCTTT. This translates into CAPRDGYTEAFF.